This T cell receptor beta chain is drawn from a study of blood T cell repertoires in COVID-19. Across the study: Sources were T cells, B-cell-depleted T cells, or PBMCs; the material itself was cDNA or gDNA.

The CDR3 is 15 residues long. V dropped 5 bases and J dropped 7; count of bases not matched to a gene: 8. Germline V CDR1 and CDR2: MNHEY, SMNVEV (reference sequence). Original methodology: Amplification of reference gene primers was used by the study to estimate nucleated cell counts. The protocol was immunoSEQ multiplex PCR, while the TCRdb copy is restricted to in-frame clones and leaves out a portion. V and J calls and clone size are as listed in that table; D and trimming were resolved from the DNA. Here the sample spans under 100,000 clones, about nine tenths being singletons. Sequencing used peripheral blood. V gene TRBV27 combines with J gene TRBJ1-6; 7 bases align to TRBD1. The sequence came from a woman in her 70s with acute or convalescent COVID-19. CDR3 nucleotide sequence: TGTGCCAGCAGTCTGAGACAGGGCGGGAATTCACCCCTCCACTTT. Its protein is CASSLRQGGNSPLHF.